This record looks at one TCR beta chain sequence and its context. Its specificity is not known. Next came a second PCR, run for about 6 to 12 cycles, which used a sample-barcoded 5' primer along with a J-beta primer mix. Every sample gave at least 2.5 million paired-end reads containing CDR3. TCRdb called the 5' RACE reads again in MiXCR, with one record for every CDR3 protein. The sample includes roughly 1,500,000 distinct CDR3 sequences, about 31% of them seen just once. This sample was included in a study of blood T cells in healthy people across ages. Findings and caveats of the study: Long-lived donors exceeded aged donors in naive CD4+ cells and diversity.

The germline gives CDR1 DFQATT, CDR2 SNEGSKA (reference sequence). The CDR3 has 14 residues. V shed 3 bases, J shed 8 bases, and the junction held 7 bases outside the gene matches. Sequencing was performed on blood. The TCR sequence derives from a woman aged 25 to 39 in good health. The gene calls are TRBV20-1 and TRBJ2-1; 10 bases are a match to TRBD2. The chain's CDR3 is CSASALAGRDEQFF. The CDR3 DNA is TGCAGTGCTAGTGCACTAGCGGGGAGAGATGAGCAGTTCTTC.